This is a list of T cell receptor beta chains from one sample in a study of T cells expressing NK-cell markers. TCRdb re-analyzed the 5' RACE reads; it lists each CDR3 protein once, without DNA. The sample has about 460,000 distinct CDR3 sequences. The sample was blood T cells: a sorted CD56 or NKG2C T cell subset, CD4+ or CD8+ T cells, or bulk PBMC T cells (not recorded which). Receptors originate from a woman aged 45-65 years in good health. Each CDR3 is given with its conserved first and last residue.

V gene: TRBV29-1
J gene: TRBJ2-3
CDR3 protein: CSADRGSSDTQYF

V gene: TRBV12-3/TRBV12-4
J gene: TRBJ1-3
CDR3 protein: CASSLTPIRTIYF

V gene: TRBV27
J gene: TRBJ1-6
CDR3 protein: CASSLSWTGKSPLHF

V gene: TRBV12-3/TRBV12-4
J gene: TRBJ2-7
CDR3 protein: CASSALQGGEQYF

V gene: TRBV9
J gene: TRBJ2-7
CDR3 protein: CASSPGTGSREQYF

V gene: TRBV10-3
J gene: TRBJ2-1
CDR3 protein: CAATRGLAGGQDNEQFF

V gene: TRBV12-3/TRBV12-4
J gene: TRBJ1-5
CDR3 protein: CASSSVGVGQPQHF

V gene: TRBV7-9
J gene: TRBJ2-7
CDR3 protein: CASSFRGEVYYEQYF

V gene: TRBV3-1
J gene: TRBJ2-4
CDR3 protein: CARREGQQEDYIQYF

V gene: TRBV12-3/TRBV12-4
J gene: TRBJ2-2
CDR3 protein: CASSGDVSTGELFF

V gene: TRBV5-6
J gene: TRBJ1-2
CDR3 protein: CASSIGRFSGYGYTF

V gene: TRBV20-1
J gene: TRBJ2-5
CDR3 protein: CSAKSLGTQYF

V gene: TRBV7-9
J gene: TRBJ2-5
CDR3 protein: CASSAKETQYF

V gene: TRBV15
J gene: TRBJ1-4
CDR3 protein: CATSREVGRDEKLFF

V gene: TRBV7-3
J gene: TRBJ2-3
CDR3 protein: CASSLQGGTSGNTQYF

V gene: TRBV11-3
J gene: TRBJ2-1
CDR3 protein: CASRSIAALNEQFF

V gene: TRBV4-2
J gene: TRBJ1-1
CDR3 protein: CASSQVGEGTEAFF

V gene: TRBV20-1
J gene: TRBJ1-4
CDR3 protein: CSARRGTANEKLFF

V gene: TRBV12-3/TRBV12-4
J gene: TRBJ2-5
CDR3 protein: CASSLSPSGSVYF

V gene: TRBV4-1
J gene: TRBJ1-2
CDR3 protein: CASSLDPGQEGGYTF

V gene: TRBV7-8
J gene: TRBJ2-7
CDR3 protein: CASSYSTGGRFEQYF

V gene: TRBV4-1
J gene: TRBJ2-6
CDR3 protein: CASSQAGRGANVLTF

V gene: TRBV20-1
J gene: TRBJ1-6
CDR3 protein: CSATSERIGGSPLHF

V gene: TRBV6-2/TRBV6-3
J gene: TRBJ2-4
CDR3 protein: CASSLTRTIAKNIQYF

V gene: TRBV5-1
J gene: TRBJ1-2
CDR3 protein: CASSLGRSDYGYTF

V gene: TRBV11-2
J gene: TRBJ2-1
CDR3 protein: CASSLVGASERKSSYNEQFF

V gene: TRBV7-7
J gene: TRBJ2-1
CDR3 protein: CASSAGLAGGPSYNEQFF

V gene: TRBV5-5
J gene: TRBJ2-2
CDR3 protein: CASSLGQGVTGELFF

V gene: TRBV5-6
J gene: TRBJ1-5
CDR3 protein: CASSQGDKGNQPQHF

V gene: TRBV7-9
J gene: TRBJ1-5
CDR3 protein: CASTGGAQWPQHF

V gene: TRBV12-3/TRBV12-4
J gene: TRBJ2-3
CDR3 protein: CASSLGATQTDTQYF

V gene: TRBV29-1
J gene: TRBJ1-1
CDR3 protein: CSVAGTLITEAFF

V gene: TRBV28
J gene: TRBJ2-1
CDR3 protein: CASRDRGGNEQFF

V gene: TRBV5-1
J gene: TRBJ2-2
CDR3 protein: CASSLERQGGTGELFF

V gene: TRBV5-1
J gene: TRBJ2-7
CDR3 protein: CASTGTGTEQYF

V gene: TRBV11-2
J gene: TRBJ2-1
CDR3 protein: CASTVAGVYNEQFF

V gene: TRBV27
J gene: TRBJ2-1
CDR3 protein: CASSFRGLNEQFF

V gene: TRBV12-3/TRBV12-4
J gene: TRBJ2-5
CDR3 protein: CASSPNGAAQETQYF

V gene: TRBV4-2
J gene: TRBJ2-2
CDR3 protein: CASIRGDRGHSSDTGELFF

V gene: TRBV7-9
J gene: TRBJ2-3
CDR3 protein: CASSRSDTQYF

V gene: TRBV3-1
J gene: TRBJ2-1
CDR3 protein: CASSQDGLGNEQFF